Shown below are 28 T cell receptor beta chains from a single sample sequenced in a study of cytomegalovirus exposure and HLA in healthy donors. PCR amplification relied on 60 Vbeta primers (plus 13 Jbeta primers). Profiling relied on immunoSEQ multiplex PCR, and the TCRdb table lists in-frame clones only, not all of them. This table holds roughly 110,000 clones, approximately 71% found once. Input material: PBMCs. These TCRs come from a man between 40 and 49 years old in good health and CMV-seronegative.

This chain uses TRBV10-3 with TRBJ1-5; the D gene is possibly TRBD1 (5 bases). Germline lookup yields CDR1 ENHRY and CDR2 SYGVKD. V was shortened by 2 bases and J by 5 bases, with 10 bases between the two germline ends. This CDR3 has 14 residues. The DNA for the CDR3 is TGTGCCATCAGTGAGCAAAGGGGTGATCAGCCCCAGCATTTT. Protein sequence: CAISEQRGDQPQHF.

The gene calls are TRBV6-6 and TRBJ1-2; D is possibly TRBD1 (5 bases). Between the trimmed V and J ends, which lost 8 bases and 4 bases, there was a span of 20 bases. Germline CDR1 reads MNHNY; CDR2 reads SVGAGI (reference sequence). The CDR3 runs to 15 residues. The CDR3 region is CASRRLFGGVYGYTF. CDR3 DNA sequence: TGTGCCAGCCGCAGGCTGTTCGGGGGGGTCTATGGCTACACCTTC.

This clone has only a few counts. The chain is built from TRBV19 and TRBJ2-5; 11 bases fit TRBD2. From germline, CDR1 is LNHDA and CDR2 SQIVND (reference sequence). The CDR3 contains 14 residues. Trimming removed 6 bases from V and 3 bases from J; junction bases left unmatched: 3. DNA of the CDR3: TGTGCCAGTAGCATGACTAGCGGGGAAGAGACCCAGTACTTC. This translates into CASSMTSGEETQYF.

The chain joins TRBV5-8 to TRBJ2-3; a possible D gene is TRBD2 (5 bases). The CDR3 has 17 amino acids. V was shortened by 2 bases and J by 0 bases, with 16 bases between the two germline ends. Germline values: CDR1 SGHTS, CDR2 YDEGEE. CDR3 sequence: CASSFPWELLSTDTQYF. The CDR3 nucleotides are TGTGCCAGCAGCTTTCCTTGGGAGCTACTTAGCACAGATACGCAGTATTTT.

This sequence joins TRBV29-1 and TRBJ2-7; 8 bases are a match to TRBD2. The CDR3 totals 16 residues. V lost 1 base, J lost 2 bases, and 10 bases stayed unmatched. CDR1 and CDR2 (germline): SQVTM, ANQGSEA. The CDR3 spells CSVEGSGRGAPYEQYF. The CDR3 DNA sequence: TGCAGCGTTGAAGGGAGCGGGCGGGGGGCACCCTACGAGCAGTACTTC.

This clone was observed a few times. The V call is TRBV10-3, the J call TRBJ2-1, with TRBD2 identical over 8 bases. Germline V gene lookup returns CDR1 ENHRY and CDR2 SYGVKD. The V and J ends lost 6 bases and 0 bases, in that order; junction bases with no gene match: 1. This CDR3 contains 14 residues. CDR3 coding DNA: TGTGCCATCAGCGCGGGGGGCTCCTACAATGAGCAGTTCTTC. Protein product: CAISAGGSYNEQFF.

This clone was counted between two and nine times. The V gene is TRBV6-6, the J gene TRBJ2-1; no definite D call. The CDR3 spans 12 residues. CDR1 is MNHNY, CDR2 SVGAGI, per germline (reference sequence). Trimming left V 0 bases short and J 9 bases short, with 6 bases between. The CDR3 DNA is TGTGCCAGCAGTTACTCGTTAGCTGAGCAGTTCTTC. Translating it yields CASSYSLAEQFF.

The rearrangement uses TRBV7-2 and TRBJ1-5; D is perhaps TRBD1 (6 bases). Trimming cost V 2 bases and J 4 bases, with 15 bases left between them. CDR3 length: 16 amino acids. Per germline, CDR1 SGHTA and CDR2 FQGNSA. CDR3 nucleotides: TGTGCCAGCAGCTTAAGGGGGGGCAGTGGGAATCAGCCCCAGCATTTT. It yields the protein CASSLRGGSGNQPQHF.

V gene TRBV2 combines with J gene TRBJ1-1; 9 bases are shared with TRBD1. Germline values: CDR1 SNHLY, CDR2 FYNNEI. With V trimmed by 7 bases and J by 0 bases, 12 bases remained unmatched. This CDR3 contains 17 residues. CDR3 sequence reads: CASTHRGRRTMNTEAFF. The CDR3 bases are TGTGCCAGCACACACAGGGGGCGGAGGACGATGAACACTGAAGCTTTCTTT.

This chain joins TRBV19 and TRBJ1-2, with D maybe TRBD1 (6 bases). Between the trimmed V and J ends, which lost 5 bases and 8 bases, there was a span of 15 bases. CDR3 length equals 13 residues. The germline V gene has CDR1 LNHDA and CDR2 SQIVND (reference sequence). CDR3 protein: CASSLARQVGYTF. CDR3 coding DNA: TGTGCCAGTAGTCTGGCCAGACAGGTCGGCTACACCTTC.

The rearrangement uses TRBV15 and TRBJ1-4; D is unclear. From germline, CDR1 is LNHNV and CDR2 YYDKDF (reference sequence). Between the trimmed V and J ends, which lost 3 bases and 3 bases, there was a span of 11 bases. The CDR3 totals 15 residues. The CDR3 loop reads CATSSEQLANEKLFF. In nucleotides, the CDR3 is TGTGCCACCAGCAGTGAACAATTGGCTAATGAAAAACTGTTTTTT.

As regards this clone: Its ends do not fully match the called genes, so a read error is possible. The chain uses TRBV6-5 and TRBJ1-1; 9 bases line up with TRBD1. Germline CDR1 MNHEY, CDR2 SVGAGI. The CDR3 extends over 15 amino acids. This CDR3 reads CASRYSTGGETEAFF. The CDR3 DNA reads TGTGCCAGCAGATACTCAACAGGGGGCGAAACTGAAGCTTTCTTT.

This chain links TRBV4-2 with TRBJ1-2, with TRBD1 as a possible D gene (6 bases). The ends were cut back, 0 bases at V and 5 bases at J, with 13 bases in the middle. The CDR3 consists of 15 residues. CDR1 is LGHNA and CDR2 is YNFKEQ in the germline V gene. The CDR3 sequence is CASSQDRSRGYGYTF. CDR3 coding DNA: TGTGCCAGCAGCCAAGATCGATCCAGGGGATATGGCTACACCTTC.

V usage is TRBV10-2 and J usage is TRBJ2-2; D unclear. V was pared by 6 bases and J by 9 bases, with 11 bases between. From germline, CDR1 is WSHSY and CDR2 SAAADI. This CDR3 has 12 residues. The CDR3 reads CASSPLDRELFF. The CDR3, as DNA: TGCGCCAGCAGCCCGCTAGACCGGGAGCTGTTTTTT.

The chain employs TRBV7-9 and TRBJ2-5; 13 nucleotides agree with TRBD2. The CDR3 totals 15 residues. Losses at the gene ends were 5 bases for V and 3 bases for J; bases not matched to a gene: 3. The V gene's germline CDR1 is SEHNR and CDR2 FQNEAQ (reference sequence). CDR3 sequence: CASSPGLAGKETQYF. The CDR3 nucleotides read TGTGCCAGCAGCCCGGGACTAGCGGGGAAAGAGACCCAGTACTTC.

This clone is a singleton in its sample. The V and J genes are TRBV5-6 and TRBJ1-5, with D uncertain. V lost 0 bases and J lost 4, with 5 bases in between. CDR3 length: 13 residues. CDR1 and CDR2 (germline): SGHDT, YYEEEE. CDR3 region: CASSLAPNQPQHF. CDR3 in DNA: TGTGCCAGCAGCTTGGCCCCGAATCAGCCCCAGCATTTT.

The CDR3 region is CATLQSSYEQYF. The CDR3 DNA reads TGTGCCACGTTACAGAGCTCCTACGAGCAGTACTTC. The chain uses TRBV6-5 and TRBJ2-7; D is unresolved. The CDR3 extends over 12 amino acids. CDR1 is MNHEY and CDR2 is SVGAGI in the germline V gene. Trimming pared 10 bases from V and 0 bases from J, leaving 10 bases between.

The rearrangement joins TRBV7-9 to TRBJ1-1; D is undetermined. Germline-derived CDR1 and CDR2 are SEHNR and FQNEAQ (reference sequence). The CDR3 is 15 amino acids. Between the trimmed V and J ends, which lost 1 base and 3 bases, there was a span of 12 bases. The DNA for the CDR3 is TGTGCCAGCAGCTTAGGGCGCCGGGAGGACACTGAAGCTTTCTTT. Protein product: CASSLGRREDTEAFF.

V is TRBV18 and J is TRBJ1-1; the match to TRBD1 covers 7 bases. CDR1 is KGHSH, CDR2 LQKENI, per germline. Trimming cost V 5 bases and J 5 bases; bases outside gene matches: 8. The CDR3 is 14 residues long. CDR3 region: CASSTLDRDTEAFF. In DNA, the CDR3 is TGTGCCAGCTCAACACTTGACAGGGATACTGAAGCTTTCTTT. The variable domain in full, completed from reference TRBV18 and TRBJ1-1, reads NAGVMQNPRHLVRRRGQEARLRCSPMKGHSHVYWYRQLPEEGLKFMVYLQKENIIDESGMPKERFSAEFPKEGPSILRIQQVVRGDSAAYFCASSTLDRDTEAFFGQGTRLTVV.

V is TRBV7-3 and J is TRBJ1-1, with 10 bases that match TRBD1. The CDR3 is 14 amino acids. V was pared by 5 bases and J by 4 bases, with 4 bases of the junction left unmatched. Germline CDR1 and CDR2: SGHTA and FQGTGA. The CDR3 region has the DNA TGTGCCAGCAGCGGACAGGGGGGGATCACTGAAGCTTTCTTT. Encoded protein: CASSGQGGITEAFF. Supplemented by reference TRBV7-3 and TRBJ1-1, the full variable domain reads GAGVSQTPSNKVTEKGKYVELRCDPISGHTALYWYRQSLGQGPEFLIYFQGTGAADDSGLPNDRFFAVRPEGSVSTLKIQRTERGDSAVYLCASSGQGGITEAFFGQGTRLTVV.

The V call is TRBV7-9, the J call TRBJ1-3; 8 bases agree with TRBD1. CDR1 and CDR2 (germline): SEHNR, FQNEAQ (reference sequence). The CDR3 is 14 amino acids. The V and J ends lost 8 bases and 7 bases, in that order; junction bases with no gene match: 10. This chain's CDR3 is CASRETGAANTIYF. The CDR3 region has the DNA TGTGCCAGCCGCGAGACAGGGGCGGCCAACACCATATATTTT.

This clone was observed a single time. V is TRBV19 and J is TRBJ1-6; 10 positions agree with TRBD1. Trimming took 6 bases from V and 10 from J; bases not matched to a gene: 12. The CDR3 covers 16 residues. CDR1 and CDR2 from the germline V gene are LNHDA and SQIVND (reference sequence). The CDR3 bases are TGTGCCAGTAGCGAAGACCCGGGGACAGGGGAGTCACCCCTCCACTTT. Encoded protein: CASSEDPGTGESPLHF.

This rearrangement joins TRBV6-1 to TRBJ1-1; 7 nucleotides agree with TRBD1. Germline V gene data show CDR1 as MNHNS and CDR2 as SASEGT. This CDR3 has 14 residues. Germline trimming cut 7 bases from V and 0 bases from J; bases unmatched to any gene: 5. The CDR3 DNA reads TGTGCCAGCAACCGCGGACAGGTGAACACTGAAGCTTTCTTT. As protein: CASNRGQVNTEAFF.

This clone was seen a few times. The chain uses TRBV28 and TRBJ1-5; D may be TRBD1 (6 bases). CDR1 MDHEN and CDR2 SYDVKM come from the germline V gene. The CDR3 contains 14 residues. Trimming took off 7 bases at V and 9 bases at J, with 19 bases between the two ends. The CDR3 coding sequence is TGTGCCAGCACCCCGGGGGGGGGCCCCCGGCCCCAGCATTTT. Amino acid sequence: CASTPGGGPRPQHF.

The CDR3 DNA is TGTGCCAGCAGTAGACAGAGCTCCTATAATTCACCCCTCCACTTT. Amino acids: CASSRQSSYNSPLHF. This chain joins TRBV2 and TRBJ1-6, with a tentative D call TRBD1 (5 bases). Trimming removed 5 bases at V and 0 bases at J, with 8 bases between. The CDR3 runs 15 residues. The germline gives CDR1 SNHLY, CDR2 FYNNEI.

This chain joins TRBV5-1 and TRBJ2-7, with a weak D call TRBD2 (6 bases). V was pared by 3 bases and J by 3 bases, with 13 bases between. CDR3 length equals 14 residues. The germline V gene has CDR1 SGHRS and CDR2 YFSETQ. CDR3 bases: TGCGCCAGCAGCTCGGGGACTTTAGGCTACGAGCAGTACTTC. Translation: CASSSGTLGYEQYF. Filled out from reference TRBV5-1 and TRBJ2-7, the complete variable domain reads KAGVTQTPRYLIKTRGQQVTLSCSPISGHRSVSWYQQTPGQGLQFLFEYFSETQRNKGNFPGRFSGRQFSNSRSEMNVSTLELGDSALYLCASSSGTLGYEQYFGPGTRLTVT.

This clone was seen a handful of times. The chain employs TRBV7-9 and TRBJ2-3; 8 positions match TRBD1. The CDR3 has 16 residues. V shed 3 bases and J 2 bases; nucleotides not matched to a gene: 7. The germline V gene has CDR1 SEHNR and CDR2 FQNEAQ (reference sequence). The CDR3 reads CASSFSGQGPTDTQYF. As DNA, the CDR3 is TGTGCCAGCAGCTTTTCAGGACAGGGACCCACAGATACGCAGTATTTT.

This clone was picked up a small number of times. The chain has TRBV5-4 and TRBJ2-3; a weak D match, TRBD1 (6 bases). The germline gives CDR1 SGHNT, CDR2 YYREEE (reference sequence). The V end was cut by 4 bases, the J end by 0 bases, with 15 bases between. This CDR3 is built from 16 residues. The CDR3 DNA reads TGTGCCAGCAGCCTCGGACGACAGGCTAGCACAGATACGCAGTATTTT. Residues: CASSLGRQASTDTQYF.